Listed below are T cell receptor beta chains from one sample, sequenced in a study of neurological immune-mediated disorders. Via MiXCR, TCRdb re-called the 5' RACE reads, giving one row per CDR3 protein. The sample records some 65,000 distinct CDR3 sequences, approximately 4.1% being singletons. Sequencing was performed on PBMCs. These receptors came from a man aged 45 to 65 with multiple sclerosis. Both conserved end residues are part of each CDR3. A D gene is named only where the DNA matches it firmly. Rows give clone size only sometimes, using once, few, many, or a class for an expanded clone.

DNA: TGTGCCACCAAAGAAGCGGGGACGGACTACGAGCAGTACTTC
CDR3: CATKEAGTDYEQYF
D: TRBD2
V: TRBV5-6
size: -
J: TRBJ2-7

DNA: TGTGCCAGCAGGGCGGCGAGGGGGGCCTACGAGCAGTACTTC
CDR3: CASRAARGAYEQYF
D: -
V: TRBV2
size: few
J: TRBJ2-7

DNA: TGTGCCAGCAGTCCCTACAGGAGCACTAATGAAAAACTGTTTTTT
CDR3: CASSPYRSTNEKLFF
D: -
V: TRBV27
size: -
J: TRBJ1-4

DNA: TGTGCCAGCAGTTTAGTTGCGGGGTCCAATGAGCAGTTCTTC
CDR3: CASSLVAGSNEQFF
D: -
V: TRBV12-3/TRBV12-4
size: many
J: TRBJ2-1

DNA: TGTGCCAGCAGCTCCCTCGGTAGGGGGTCACGGAATCAGCCCCAGCATTTT
CDR3: CASSSLGRGSRNQPQHF
D: -
V: TRBV12-3/TRBV12-4
size: many
J: TRBJ1-5

DNA: TGTGCCAGCAGTCTCCTGGGTGTATCCGGGGGGAGGAGGACCCAGTACTTC
CDR3: CASSLLGVSGGRRTQYF
D: TRBD2
V: TRBV28
size: many
J: TRBJ2-5

DNA: TGTGCCAGCAGCCTAGGGAAAACGAACACTGAAGCTTTCTTT
CDR3: CASSLGKTNTEAFF
D: -
V: TRBV7-8
size: many
J: TRBJ1-1

DNA: TGCGCCAGCAGCGTCGGTTCAGGACATAGCAATCAGCCCCAGCATTTT
CDR3: CASSVGSGHSNQPQHF
D: -
V: TRBV5-1
size: many
J: TRBJ1-5

DNA: TGTGCCAGCAGGGACAGGGGCCTGTACAATGAGCAGTTCTTC
CDR3: CASRDRGLYNEQFF
D: TRBD1
V: TRBV12-3/TRBV12-4
size: many
J: TRBJ2-1

DNA: TGCGCCAGCAGCCCTGACAGGGGAGAGACCCAGTACTTC
CDR3: CASSPDRGETQYF
D: TRBD1
V: TRBV5-1
size: many
J: TRBJ2-5

DNA: TGTGCCAGCAGTTTACCTAGCGGGGGGAGTGGGACCCAGTACTTC
CDR3: CASSLPSGGSGTQYF
D: TRBD2
V: TRBV28
size: many
J: TRBJ2-5

DNA: TGTGCCAGCAGTTTAAGGCGGGGGCGAGAGACCCAGTACTTC
CDR3: CASSLRRGRETQYF
D: -
V: TRBV12-3/TRBV12-4
size: many
J: TRBJ2-5

DNA: TGCGCCAGCAGCCCATTAGGGGGAGGAAGCACAGATACGCAGTATTTT
CDR3: CASSPLGGGSTDTQYF
D: -
V: TRBV5-1
size: many
J: TRBJ2-3

DNA: TGTGCCAGCAGCCCGACAGGGCAAGGGGAGACCCAGTACTTC
CDR3: CASSPTGQGETQYF
D: TRBD1
V: TRBV7-6
size: many
J: TRBJ2-5

DNA: TGCAGTGCACCGAAGGGAGGGGGAAACACTGAAGCTTTCTTT
CDR3: CSAPKGGGNTEAFF
D: -
V: TRBV20-1
size: many
J: TRBJ1-1

DNA: TGCGCCAGCAGAAACACAGGGTCGATCACTGAAGCTTTCTTT
CDR3: CASRNTGSITEAFF
D: -
V: TRBV5-1
size: many
J: TRBJ1-1

DNA: TGCAGTGCTAGATCAGGCAGGGGGTATCAAATGATGAACACTGAAGCTTTCTTT
CDR3: CSARSGRGYQMMNTEAFF
D: TRBD1
V: TRBV20-1
size: many
J: TRBJ1-1

DNA: TGTGCCAGCAGTGAAGGCCGGGCAGGGGGATACGAGCAGTACTTC
CDR3: CASSEGRAGGYEQYF
D: TRBD1
V: TRBV25-1
size: many
J: TRBJ2-7

DNA: TGTGCCACCAGTGAACGGAGCGGGGGGCAAGAGACCCAGTACTTC
CDR3: CATSERSGGQETQYF
D: TRBD2
V: TRBV24-1
size: many
J: TRBJ2-5

DNA: TGTGCCAGCAGCTTGGAGCGGGGGAGCTCCTACGAGCAGTACTTC
CDR3: CASSLERGSSYEQYF
D: TRBD2
V: TRBV7-2
size: many
J: TRBJ2-7

DNA: TGTGCCAGCAGCCAAGACGGAAGCACAGATACGCAGTATTTT
CDR3: CASSQDGSTDTQYF
D: -
V: TRBV7-2
size: -
J: TRBJ2-3

DNA: TGTGCCATCAGTGAGTCGAAACTTCGTGAGGCTAACTATGGCTACACCTTC
CDR3: CAISESKLREANYGYTF
D: -
V: TRBV10-3
size: many
J: TRBJ1-2

DNA: TGTGCCAGCAGGTCCCCAGCAACCAGAGCCAAAAAAATTCAGTACTTC
CDR3: CASRSPATRAKKIQYF
D: -
V: TRBV28
size: -
J: TRBJ2-4

DNA: TGCGCCAGCAGCATGGGACAGAGCTACAATGAGCAGTTCTTC
CDR3: CASSMGQSYNEQFF
D: TRBD1
V: TRBV5-1
size: few
J: TRBJ2-1

DNA: TGTGCCAGCAGTTTTGTGACAAGGGCACAAGAGCAGTACTTC
CDR3: CASSFVTRAQEQYF
D: -
V: TRBV27
size: -
J: TRBJ2-7

DNA: TGCAGTGCTAGAGAGGCGCAGGCGGCCACTGAAGCTTTCTTT
CDR3: CSAREAQAATEAFF
D: -
V: TRBV20-1
size: -
J: TRBJ1-1

DNA: TGTGCCAGCAGCCAAGATTCGCAGCGGGACAAGTATGGCTACACCTTC
CDR3: CASSQDSQRDKYGYTF
D: -
V: TRBV3-1
size: many
J: TRBJ1-2

DNA: TGTGCCAGCAGCGCAGGGACAGGGGGCACAGATACGCAGTATTTT
CDR3: CASSAGTGGTDTQYF
D: TRBD1
V: TRBV7-9
size: many
J: TRBJ2-3

DNA: TGTGCCAGCAAGAAACTAGCGGGGGCAACAGATACGCAGTATTTT
CDR3: CASKKLAGATDTQYF
D: TRBD2
V: TRBV5-5
size: many
J: TRBJ2-3

DNA: TGTGCCACCATCTTGGCGGATACGCAGTATTTT
CDR3: CATILADTQYF
D: -
V: TRBV27
size: many
J: TRBJ2-3

DNA: TGCGCCAGCAGCTGGGGGGCGGGATACAATGAGCAGTTCTTC
CDR3: CASSWGAGYNEQFF
D: -
V: TRBV5-1
size: many
J: TRBJ2-1

DNA: TGTGCCAGCAGTTTAGGACCTAGGGGAAACACCATATATTTT
CDR3: CASSLGPRGNTIYF
D: -
V: TRBV12-3/TRBV12-4
size: many
J: TRBJ1-3

DNA: TGCAGTGCTCGCCTTAAGTCTTATGGCTACACCTTC
CDR3: CSARLKSYGYTF
D: -
V: TRBV20-1
size: many
J: TRBJ1-2

DNA: TGCGCCAGCAGCCCTCTAACAGGGAATGAGCAGTTCTTC
CDR3: CASSPLTGNEQFF
D: -
V: TRBV5-1
size: few
J: TRBJ2-1

DNA: TGTGCCAGCAGCTTGGGGGACTCTAACACCGGGGAGCTGTTTTTT
CDR3: CASSLGDSNTGELFF
D: -
V: TRBV5-6
size: many
J: TRBJ2-2

DNA: TGCGCCAGCAGCTTGGGTGAAATGCCCTATGGCTACACCTTC
CDR3: CASSLGEMPYGYTF
D: -
V: TRBV5-1
size: many
J: TRBJ1-2

DNA: TGCGCCAGCAGCCCGGATGGGGATTCCACCGGGGAGCTGTTTTTT
CDR3: CASSPDGDSTGELFF
D: -
V: TRBV5-1
size: many
J: TRBJ2-2

DNA: TGCAGTGCTCCTCGGATTAAGGATGAGCAGTTCTTC
CDR3: CSAPRIKDEQFF
D: -
V: TRBV20-1
size: -
J: TRBJ2-1

DNA: TGTGCCAGCAACCTAAGCGGCAGGGGGACAGATACGCAGTATTTT
CDR3: CASNLSGRGTDTQYF
D: TRBD1
V: TRBV12-3/TRBV12-4
size: many
J: TRBJ2-3

DNA: TGTGCCAGCAGCTCTCTACACGGCAGCAATCAGCCCCAGCATTTT
CDR3: CASSSLHGSNQPQHF
D: -
V: TRBV5-5
size: many
J: TRBJ1-5

DNA: TGTGCCAGCAGCTTAGGGGGACAGGGTTTCAATGAGCAGTTCTTC
CDR3: CASSLGGQGFNEQFF
D: TRBD1
V: TRBV7-2
size: many
J: TRBJ2-1

DNA: TGTGCCAGCAGGGGGACTAGCGGGAATCGATACACAGATACGCAGTATTTT
CDR3: CASRGTSGNRYTDTQYF
D: TRBD2
V: TRBV6-5
size: many
J: TRBJ2-3